Each of the 5 T cell receptor beta chains below was sequenced from the same sample in a study of blood T cell repertoires in COVID-19. The protocol was immunoSEQ multiplex PCR, while the TCRdb copy is restricted to in-frame clones and leaves out a portion. The sample consists of about 120,000 clones, 75% to 90% of them appearing once. The sample taken for sequencing was peripheral blood. The receptors derive from a human donor with acute or convalescent COVID-19. The donor label of this sample is uncertain.

Note on this clone: Other DNA sequences in the sample encode the same CDR3. V is TRBV9 and J is TRBJ1-5; D perhaps matches TRBD1 (5 bases). This CDR3 comprises 15 residues. Germline V lookup: CDR1 SGDLS, CDR2 YYNGEE. V dropped 0 bases and J dropped 2 bases, with 9 bases sitting between them. This CDR3 is CASSVDGGGNQPQHF. Here the CDR3 DNA reads TGTGCCAGCAGCGTAGATGGGGGGGGCAATCAGCCCCAGCATTTT.

The chain has TRBV5-1 and TRBJ2-2, with D unresolved. Trimming removed 0 bases from V and 4 bases from J, with 10 bases in between. CDR3 length: 15 residues. Germline loops: CDR1 SGHRS, CDR2 YFSETQ. This chain's CDR3 is CASSLVYISTGELFF. DNA for the CDR3: TGCGCCAGCAGCTTGGTTTATATCTCCACCGGGGAGCTGTTTTTT.

The CDR3 DNA reads TGTGCCAGCAGTTATGGACTATTCACCCTTCAAGAGACCCAGTACTTC. Translation gives CASSYGLFTLQETQYF. This sequence joins TRBV6-6 and TRBJ2-5, with TRBD2 as a possible D gene (6 bases). Trimming left V 3 bases short and J 2 bases short, with 16 bases between. Germline loops: CDR1 MNHNY, CDR2 SVGAGI (reference sequence). The CDR3 has 16 amino acids.

For the CDR3, the DNA is TGTGCCAGCAGTGAAGGGTGGGGGCAAGGGTACGAGCAGTACTTC. Protein product: CASSEGWGQGYEQYF. The rearrangement uses TRBV2 and TRBJ2-7, with TRBD1 as a possible D gene (6 bases). Germline CDR1 reads SNHLY; CDR2 reads FYNNEI. The CDR3 is 15 amino acids. Trimming shortened V by 1 base and J by 4 bases, and 14 bases separated the two germline ends.

This clone is a singleton in its sample. This rearrangement joins TRBV7-2 to TRBJ1-6, with unresolved D. Looked up from germline, CDR1 is SGHTA and CDR2 is FQGNSA. The CDR3 is 15 amino acids. Deletions cut 1 base from V and 9 bases from J, with 13 bases between. Here the CDR3 reads CASSLGFAGRSPLHF. As DNA, the CDR3 is TGTGCCAGCAGCTTAGGTTTTGCAGGTCGTTCACCCCTCCACTTT. The full variable domain, its missing parts supplied by reference TRBV7-2 and TRBJ1-6, is GAGVSQSPSNKVTEKGKDVELRCDPISGHTALYWYRQSLGQGLEFLIYFQGNSAPDKSGLPSDRFSAERTGGSVSTLTIQRTQQEDSAVYLCASSLGFAGRSPLHFGNGTRLTVT.